This entry concerns a single TCR beta chain. Its antigen is still unknown. The junction and the germline gene differ at one end; a read error may be behind it. This record comes from a study of breast tumors, draining lymph nodes, adjacent tissues. The study's findings and limits: Most tumor T cells seemingly derive from lymph node, then expand in tumor. Luminal-like breast cancer showed significantly greater tumor-nontumor repertoire similarity than basal-like breast cancer did. Compared with lymph nodes, tumors were less diverse; compared with nontumor tissue, more.

One entry per CDR3 protein results from TCRdb running MiXCR on the multiplex PCR reads. The sample carries around 70,000 distinct CDR3 sequences, over 40% recorded once. This TCR came from a female donor with breast cancer. Some clones in this sample may be carry-over from other donors' samples. Sequenced input: breast tumor tissue.

The CDR3: CASSQKLASRSYNEQFF. The DNA for the CDR3 is TGTGCCAGCAGCCAAAAACTGGCTAGCAGGTCCTACAACGAGCAGTTCTTC. The J gene is TRBJ2-1, the V gene TRBV5-4; TRBD2 is a possible D gene (5 bases). The CDR3 is 17 residues long. CDR1 is SGHNT, CDR2 YYREEE, per germline (reference sequence). The variable domain in full, completed from reference TRBV5-4 and TRBJ2-1, reads ETGVTQSPTHLIKTRGQQVTLRCSSQSGHNTVSWYQQALGQGPQFIFQYYREEENGRGNFPPRFSGLQFPNYSSELNVNALELDDSALYLCASSQKLASRSYNEQFFGPGTRLTVL.